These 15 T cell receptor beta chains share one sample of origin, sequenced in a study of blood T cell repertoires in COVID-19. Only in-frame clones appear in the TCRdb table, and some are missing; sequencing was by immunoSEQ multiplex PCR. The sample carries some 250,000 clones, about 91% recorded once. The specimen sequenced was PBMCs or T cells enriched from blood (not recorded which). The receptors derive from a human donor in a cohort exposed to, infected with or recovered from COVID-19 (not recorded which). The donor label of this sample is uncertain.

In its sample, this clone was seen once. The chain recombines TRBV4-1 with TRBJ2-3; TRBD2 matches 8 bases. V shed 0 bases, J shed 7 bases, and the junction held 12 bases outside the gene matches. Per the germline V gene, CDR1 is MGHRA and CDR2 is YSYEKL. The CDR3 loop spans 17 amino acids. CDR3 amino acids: CASSQDIWAGGYNTQYF. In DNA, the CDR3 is TGCGCCAGCAGCCAAGATATCTGGGCGGGGGGTTATAATACGCAGTATTTT.

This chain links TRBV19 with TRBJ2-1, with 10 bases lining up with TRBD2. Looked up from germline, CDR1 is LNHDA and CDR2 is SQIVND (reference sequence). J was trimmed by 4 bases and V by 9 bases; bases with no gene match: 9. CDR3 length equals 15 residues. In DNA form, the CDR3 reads TGTGCCAGCGGTTTGGGACTAGCGCCTTACAATGAGCAGTTCTTC. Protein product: CASGLGLAPYNEQFF.

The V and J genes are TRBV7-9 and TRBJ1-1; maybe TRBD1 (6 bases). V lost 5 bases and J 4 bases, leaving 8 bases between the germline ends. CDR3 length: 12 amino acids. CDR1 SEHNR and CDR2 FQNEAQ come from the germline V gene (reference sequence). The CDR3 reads CASSPGATEAFF. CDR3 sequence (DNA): TGTGCCAGCAGCCCAGGGGCCACTGAAGCTTTCTTT.

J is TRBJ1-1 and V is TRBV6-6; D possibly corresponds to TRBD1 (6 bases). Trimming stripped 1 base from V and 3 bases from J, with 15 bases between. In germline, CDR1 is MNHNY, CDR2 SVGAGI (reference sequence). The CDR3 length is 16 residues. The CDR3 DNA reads TGTGCCAGCAGTTACTTTTCGGACAGCCCAGACACTGAAGCTTTCTTT. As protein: CASSYFSDSPDTEAFF.

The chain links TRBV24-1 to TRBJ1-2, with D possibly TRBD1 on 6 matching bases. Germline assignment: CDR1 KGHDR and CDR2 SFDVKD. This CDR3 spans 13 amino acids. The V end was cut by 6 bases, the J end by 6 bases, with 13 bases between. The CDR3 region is CATSRRGAHGYTF. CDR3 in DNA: TGTGCCACCAGTCGGCGGGGGGCTCATGGCTACACCTTC.

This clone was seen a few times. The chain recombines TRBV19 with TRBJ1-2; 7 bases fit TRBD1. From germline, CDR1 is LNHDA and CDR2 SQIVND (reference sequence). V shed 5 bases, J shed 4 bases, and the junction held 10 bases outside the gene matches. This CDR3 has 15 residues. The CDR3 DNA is TGTGCCAGTAGTCCCTACCGGGACAGCCCCTATGGCTACACCTTC. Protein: CASSPYRDSPYGYTF.

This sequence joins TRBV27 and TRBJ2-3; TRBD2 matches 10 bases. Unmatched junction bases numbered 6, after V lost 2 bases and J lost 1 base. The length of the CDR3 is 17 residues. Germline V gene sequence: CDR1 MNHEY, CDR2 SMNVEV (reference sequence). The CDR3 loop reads CASSLTSGGAGTDTQYF. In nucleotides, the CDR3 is TGTGCCAGCAGTTTAACCAGCGGGGGGGCCGGCACAGATACGCAGTATTTT.

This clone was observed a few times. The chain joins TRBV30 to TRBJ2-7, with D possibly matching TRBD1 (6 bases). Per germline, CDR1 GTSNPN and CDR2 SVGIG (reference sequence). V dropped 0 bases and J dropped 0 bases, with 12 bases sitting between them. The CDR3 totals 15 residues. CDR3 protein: CAWSVVGQTSYEQYF. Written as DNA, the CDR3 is TGTGCCTGGAGTGTCGTAGGACAGACCTCCTACGAGCAGTACTTC.

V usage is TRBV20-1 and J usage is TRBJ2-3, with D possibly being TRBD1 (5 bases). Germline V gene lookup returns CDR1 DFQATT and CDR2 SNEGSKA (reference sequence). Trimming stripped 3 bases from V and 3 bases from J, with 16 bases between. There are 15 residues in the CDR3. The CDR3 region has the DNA TGCAGTGCTAGTTTTAGGGGCAGGGCGACAGATACGCAGTATTTT. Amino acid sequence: CSASFRGRATDTQYF.

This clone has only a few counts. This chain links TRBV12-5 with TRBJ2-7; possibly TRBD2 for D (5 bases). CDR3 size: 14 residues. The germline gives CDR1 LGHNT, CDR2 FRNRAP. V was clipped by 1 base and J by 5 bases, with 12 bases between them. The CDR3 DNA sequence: TGTGCTAGTGGTTTGGGCTTCGAGGGCGACGAGCAGTACTTC. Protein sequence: CASGLGFEGDEQYF.

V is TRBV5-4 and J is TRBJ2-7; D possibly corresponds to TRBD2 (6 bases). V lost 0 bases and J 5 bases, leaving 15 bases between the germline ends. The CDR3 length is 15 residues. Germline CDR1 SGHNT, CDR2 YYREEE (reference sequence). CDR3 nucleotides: TGTGCCAGCAGCTTGGGGGGGGTCCTTATGCACGAGCAGTACTTC. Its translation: CASSLGGVLMHEQYF.

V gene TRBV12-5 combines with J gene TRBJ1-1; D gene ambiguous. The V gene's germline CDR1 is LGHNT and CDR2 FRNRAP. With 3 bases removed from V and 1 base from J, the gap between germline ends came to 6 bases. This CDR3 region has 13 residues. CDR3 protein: CASGLESNTEAFF. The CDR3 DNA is TGTGCTAGTGGTTTAGAGTCGAACACTGAAGCTTTCTTT.

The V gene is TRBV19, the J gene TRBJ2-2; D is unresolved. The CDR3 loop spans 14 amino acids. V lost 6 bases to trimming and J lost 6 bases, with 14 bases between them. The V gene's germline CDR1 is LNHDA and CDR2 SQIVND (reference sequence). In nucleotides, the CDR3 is TGTGCCAGTAGGGTGACCAGCGCGTCCGGGGAGCTGTTTTTT. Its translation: CASRVTSASGELFF.

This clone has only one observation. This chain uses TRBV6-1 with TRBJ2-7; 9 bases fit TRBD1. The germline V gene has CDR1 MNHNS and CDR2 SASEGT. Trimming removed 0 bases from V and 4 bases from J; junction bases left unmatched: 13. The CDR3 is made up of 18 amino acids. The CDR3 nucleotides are TGTGCCAGCAGTGAAGCGGGGGTTCTGGGACAGGGTCTATACGAGCAGTACTTC. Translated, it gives CASSEAGVLGQGLYEQYF.

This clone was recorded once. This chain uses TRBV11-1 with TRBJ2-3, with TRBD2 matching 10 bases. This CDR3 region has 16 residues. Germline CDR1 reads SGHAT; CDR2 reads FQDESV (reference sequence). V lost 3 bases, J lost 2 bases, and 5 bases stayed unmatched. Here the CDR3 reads CASSFGTSGATDTQYF. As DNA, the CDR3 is TGTGCCAGCAGCTTTGGAACTAGCGGGGCCACAGATACGCAGTATTTT.